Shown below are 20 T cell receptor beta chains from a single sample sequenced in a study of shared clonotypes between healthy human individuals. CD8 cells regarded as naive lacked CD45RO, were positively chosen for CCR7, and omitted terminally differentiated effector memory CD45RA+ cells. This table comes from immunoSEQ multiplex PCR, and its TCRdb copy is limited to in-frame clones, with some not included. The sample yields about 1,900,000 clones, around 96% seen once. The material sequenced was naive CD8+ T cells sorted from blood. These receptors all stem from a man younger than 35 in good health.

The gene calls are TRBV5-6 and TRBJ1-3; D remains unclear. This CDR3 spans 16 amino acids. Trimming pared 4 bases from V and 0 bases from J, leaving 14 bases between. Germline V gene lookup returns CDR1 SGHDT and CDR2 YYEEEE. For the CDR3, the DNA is TGTGCCAGCAGCCCCCAGCCTGCAGCCTCTGGAAACACCATATATTTT. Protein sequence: CASSPQPAASGNTIYF.

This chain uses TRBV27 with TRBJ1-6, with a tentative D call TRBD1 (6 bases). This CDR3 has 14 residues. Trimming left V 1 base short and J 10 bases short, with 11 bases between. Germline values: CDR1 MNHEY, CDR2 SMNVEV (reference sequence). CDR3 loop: CASSLLQGASPLHF. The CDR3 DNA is TGTGCCAGCAGTTTATTACAGGGTGCCTCACCCCTCCACTTT.

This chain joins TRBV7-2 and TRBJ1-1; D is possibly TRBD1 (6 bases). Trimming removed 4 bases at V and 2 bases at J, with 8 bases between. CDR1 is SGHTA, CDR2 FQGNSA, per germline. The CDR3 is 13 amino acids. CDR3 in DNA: TGTGCCAGCAGCTCACAGGGAAACACTGAAGCTTTCTTT. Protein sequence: CASSSQGNTEAFF.

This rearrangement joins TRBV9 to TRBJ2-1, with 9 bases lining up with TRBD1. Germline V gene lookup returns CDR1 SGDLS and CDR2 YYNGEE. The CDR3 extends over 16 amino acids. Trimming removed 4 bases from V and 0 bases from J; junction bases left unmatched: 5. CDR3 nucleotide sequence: TGTGCCAGCAGCCCAGGACAGGGGAGCTCCTACAATGAGCAGTTCTTC. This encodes CASSPGQGSSYNEQFF.

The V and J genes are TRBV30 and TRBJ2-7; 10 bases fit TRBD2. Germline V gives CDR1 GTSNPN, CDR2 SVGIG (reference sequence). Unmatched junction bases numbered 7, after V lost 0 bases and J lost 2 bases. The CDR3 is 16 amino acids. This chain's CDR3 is CAWSVHTSGKTYEQYF. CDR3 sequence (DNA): TGTGCCTGGAGTGTACATACTAGCGGGAAGACCTACGAGCAGTACTTC.

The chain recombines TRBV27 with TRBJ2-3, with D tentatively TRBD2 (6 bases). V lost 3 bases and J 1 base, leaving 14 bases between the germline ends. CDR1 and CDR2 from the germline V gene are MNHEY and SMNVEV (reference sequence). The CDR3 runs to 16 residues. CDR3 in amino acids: CASSFPPGLGTDTQYF. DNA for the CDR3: TGTGCCAGCAGTTTTCCCCCGGGACTGGGCACAGATACGCAGTATTTT.

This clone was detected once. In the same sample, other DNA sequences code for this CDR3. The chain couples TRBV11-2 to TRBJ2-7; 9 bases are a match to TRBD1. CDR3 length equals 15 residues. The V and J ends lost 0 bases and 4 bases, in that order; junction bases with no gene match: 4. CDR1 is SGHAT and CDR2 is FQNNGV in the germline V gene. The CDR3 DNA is TGTGCCAGCAGCTTAGATCTAGGACAGGGGTACGAGCAGTACTTC. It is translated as CASSLDLGQGYEQYF.

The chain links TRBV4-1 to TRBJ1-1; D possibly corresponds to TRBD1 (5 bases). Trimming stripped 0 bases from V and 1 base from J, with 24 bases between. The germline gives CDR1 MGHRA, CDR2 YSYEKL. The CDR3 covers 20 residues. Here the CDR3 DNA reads TGCGCCAGCAGCCAAGATTTCGGTCCCAGAGATCCGACAGCGAACACTGAAGCTTTCTTT. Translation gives CASSQDFGPRDPTANTEAFF.

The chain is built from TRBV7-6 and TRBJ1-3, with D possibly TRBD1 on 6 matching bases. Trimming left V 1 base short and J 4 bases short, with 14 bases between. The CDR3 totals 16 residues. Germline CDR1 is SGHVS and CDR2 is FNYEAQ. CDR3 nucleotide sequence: TGTGCCAGCAGCTTAGTTGCCGAGGGGGTCGGAAACACCATATATTTT. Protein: CASSLVAEGVGNTIYF. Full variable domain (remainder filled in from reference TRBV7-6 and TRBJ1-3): GAGVSQSPRYKVTKRGQDVALRCDPISGHVSLYWYRQALGQGPEFLTYFNYEAQQDKSGLPNDRFSAERPEGSISTLTIQRTEQRDSAMYRCASSLVAEGVGNTIYFGEGSWLTVV.

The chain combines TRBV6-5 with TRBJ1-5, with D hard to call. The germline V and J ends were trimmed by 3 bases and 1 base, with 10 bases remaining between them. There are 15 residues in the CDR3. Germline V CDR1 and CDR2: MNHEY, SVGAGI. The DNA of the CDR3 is TGTGCCAGCAGTTATTCGGTAGGGAGCAATCAGCCCCAGCATTTT. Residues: CASSYSVGSNQPQHF.

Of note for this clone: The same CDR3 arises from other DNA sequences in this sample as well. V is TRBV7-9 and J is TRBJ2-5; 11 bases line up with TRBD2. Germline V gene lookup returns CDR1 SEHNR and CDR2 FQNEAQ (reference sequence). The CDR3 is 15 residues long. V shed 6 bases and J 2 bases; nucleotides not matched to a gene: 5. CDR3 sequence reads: CASSFLAGGQETQYF. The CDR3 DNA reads TGTGCCAGCAGTTTTCTAGCGGGGGGTCAAGAGACCCAGTACTTC.

The DNA for the CDR3 is TGTGCCAGCACCCACCCGGGACTGTCACGAAACAATGAGCAGTTCTTC. Translation: CASTHPGLSRNNEQFF. V is TRBV7-9 and J is TRBJ2-1, with D maybe TRBD2 (6 bases). CDR3 size: 16 residues. V lost 7 bases to trimming and J lost 5 bases, with 21 bases between them. CDR1 is SEHNR and CDR2 is FQNEAQ in the germline V gene (reference sequence). Full variable domain (rest looked up from reference TRBV7-9 and TRBJ2-1): DTGVSQNPRHKITKRGQNVTFRCDPISEHNRLYWYRQTLGQGPEFLTYFQNEAQLEKSRLLSDRFSAERPKGSFSTLEIQRTEQGDSAMYLCASTHPGLSRNNEQFFGPGTRLTVL.

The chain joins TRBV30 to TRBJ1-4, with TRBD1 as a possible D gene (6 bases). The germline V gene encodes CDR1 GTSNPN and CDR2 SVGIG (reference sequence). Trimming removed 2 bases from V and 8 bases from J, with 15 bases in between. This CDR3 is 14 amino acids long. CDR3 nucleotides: TGTGCCTGGAGTACCCCAGGGGCAGGGGAAAAACTGTTTTTT. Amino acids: CAWSTPGAGEKLFF.

Here the CDR3 DNA reads TGTGCCAGCAGCCGGGTCCCCGGAACTAATTCACCCCTCCACTTT. It is translated as CASSRVPGTNSPLHF. The V call is TRBV7-6, the J call TRBJ1-6, with no clear D. Germline V gene lookup returns CDR1 SGHVS and CDR2 FNYEAQ. This CDR3 spans 15 amino acids. V shed 5 bases and J shed 6 bases, with 14 bases lying between them. The full variable domain, its missing parts supplied by reference TRBV7-6 and TRBJ1-6, is GAGVSQSPRYKVTKRGQDVALRCDPISGHVSLYWYRQALGQGPEFLTYFNYEAQQDKSGLPNDRFSAERPEGSISTLTIQRTEQRDSAMYRCASSRVPGTNSPLHFGNGTRLTVT.

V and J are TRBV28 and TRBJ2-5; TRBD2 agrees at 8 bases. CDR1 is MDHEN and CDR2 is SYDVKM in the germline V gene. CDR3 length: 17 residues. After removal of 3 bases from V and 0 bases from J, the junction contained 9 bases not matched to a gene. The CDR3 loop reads CASSFGIREGYQETQYF. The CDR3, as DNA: TGTGCCAGCAGTTTTGGGATCCGGGAGGGATACCAAGAGACCCAGTACTTC. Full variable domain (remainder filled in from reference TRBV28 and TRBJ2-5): DVKVTQSSRYLVKRTGEKVFLECVQDMDHENMFWYRQDPGLGLRLIYFSYDVKMKEKGDIPEGYSVSREKKERFSLILESASTNQTSMYLCASSFGIREGYQETQYFGPGTRLLVL.

The CDR3 DNA follows: TGCGCCAGCAGCCCATGGGCCAGTTCTGAGCAGTTCTTC. Residues: CASSPWASSEQFF. The V call is TRBV4-3, the J call TRBJ2-1; D is ambiguous. V lost 4 bases, J lost 9 bases, and 13 bases lay in between. CDR1 and CDR2 from the germline V gene are LGHNA and YSLEER. CDR3 size: 13 residues.

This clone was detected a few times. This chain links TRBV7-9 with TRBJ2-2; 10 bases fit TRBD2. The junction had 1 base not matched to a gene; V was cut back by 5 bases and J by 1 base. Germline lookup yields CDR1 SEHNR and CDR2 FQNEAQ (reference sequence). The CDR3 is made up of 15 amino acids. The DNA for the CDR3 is TGTGCCAGCAGCCCTAGCGGGAGGAACACCGGGGAGCTGTTTTTT. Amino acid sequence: CASSPSGRNTGELFF.

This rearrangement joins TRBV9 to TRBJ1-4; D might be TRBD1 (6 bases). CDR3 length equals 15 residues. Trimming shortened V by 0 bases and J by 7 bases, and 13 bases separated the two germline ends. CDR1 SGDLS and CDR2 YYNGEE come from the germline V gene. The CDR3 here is CASSVGGGPSEKLFF. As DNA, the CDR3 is TGTGCCAGCAGCGTAGGAGGGGGGCCGAGTGAAAAACTGTTTTTT.

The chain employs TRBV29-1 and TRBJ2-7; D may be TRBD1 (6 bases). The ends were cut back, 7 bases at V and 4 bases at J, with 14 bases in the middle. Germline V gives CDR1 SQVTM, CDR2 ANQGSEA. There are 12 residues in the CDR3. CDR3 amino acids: CSAHSGEYEQYF. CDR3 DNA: TGCAGCGCCCATTCAGGGGAATACGAGCAGTACTTC.

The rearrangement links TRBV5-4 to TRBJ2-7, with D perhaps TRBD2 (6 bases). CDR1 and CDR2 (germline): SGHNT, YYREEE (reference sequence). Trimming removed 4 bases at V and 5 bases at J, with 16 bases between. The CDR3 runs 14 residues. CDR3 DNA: TGTGCCAGCAGCGGGGAGGAGGGAGTCCACGAGCAGTACTTC. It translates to CASSGEEGVHEQYF.